Reported below is one T cell receptor beta chain. The antigen is not known. These data come from a study of shared clonotypes between healthy human individuals. General study results and limits: Clonotypes not shared had lower generation probabilities than those common to all four donors.

Partitioning of CD4+ cells yielded a CD45RA+ naive subset and a CD45RA-negative memory subset. This CDR3 is built from 15 residues. V shed 6 bases, J shed 0 bases, and the junction held 5 bases outside the gene matches. From germline, CDR1 is SGHVS and CDR2 FNYEAQ. Some clones are missing from TCRdb's copy, which holds only in-frame ones; the method was immunoSEQ multiplex PCR. The sample comprises 2 million to 2.5 million clones, about nine tenths of which are singletons, and about 0.36% rests with the top ten. This TCR came from a man younger than 35 in good health. Some clones in this sample may be carry-over from other donors' samples. The sequencing input was naive CD4+ T cells from PBMCs. As for subset: CD45RA+ positively selected. The chain joins TRBV7-6 to TRBJ2-7; TRBD1 agrees at 10 bases. The CDR3, as DNA: TGTGCCAGCAGTCCTAGGACAGGGGGCTCCTACGAGCAGTACTTC. Its protein product is CASSPRTGGSYEQYF.